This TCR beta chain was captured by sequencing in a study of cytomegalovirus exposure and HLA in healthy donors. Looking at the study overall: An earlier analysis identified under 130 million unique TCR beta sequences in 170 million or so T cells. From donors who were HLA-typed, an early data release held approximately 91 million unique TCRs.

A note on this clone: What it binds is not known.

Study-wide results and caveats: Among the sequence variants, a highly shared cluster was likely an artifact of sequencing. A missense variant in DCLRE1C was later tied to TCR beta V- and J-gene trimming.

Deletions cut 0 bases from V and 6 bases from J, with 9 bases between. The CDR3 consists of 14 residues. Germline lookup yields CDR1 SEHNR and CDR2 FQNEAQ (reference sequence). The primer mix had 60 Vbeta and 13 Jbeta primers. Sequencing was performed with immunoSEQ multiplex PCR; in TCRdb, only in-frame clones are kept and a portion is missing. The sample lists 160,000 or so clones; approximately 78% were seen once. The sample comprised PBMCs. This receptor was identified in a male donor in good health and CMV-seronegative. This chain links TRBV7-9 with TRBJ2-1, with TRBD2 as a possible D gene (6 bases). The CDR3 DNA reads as TGTGCCAGCAGCTTAGCGACTAGAGCCAATGAGCAGTTCTTC. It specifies CASSLATRANEQFF. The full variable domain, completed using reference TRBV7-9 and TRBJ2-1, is DTGVSQNPRHKITKRGQNVTFRCDPISEHNRLYWYRQTLGQGPEFLTYFQNEAQLEKSRLLSDRFSAERPKGSFSTLEIQRTEQGDSAMYLCASSLATRANEQFFGPGTRLTVL.